Detailed here is one T cell receptor (beta chain). Antigen unknown. Germline and junction disagree at one end, which may indicate a read error. This sample was taken from a study of cytomegalovirus exposure and HLA in healthy donors. Notes on the study in general: The study labeled 164 TCR beta chains cytomegalovirus-associated. Researchers had no immune exposure information except CMV serostatus available. Across all donors, roughly uniform sequencing depth was an assumption of the presence/absence analyses.

The primer mix had 60 Vbeta and 13 Jbeta primers. Original handling: In a later analysis, the count reached about 82 million unique TCR beta chains, with 10 million to 11 million shared. TCRdb's copy holds only in-frame clones and misses some; the assay was immunoSEQ multiplex PCR. V and J calls and clone size follow that table, whereas D and trimming were derived from the DNA. Here the sample spans some 150,000 clones, about 80% being singletons. What was sequenced was PBMCs. This TCR was sampled from a man in his forties or fifties in good health and CMV-seropositive.

The CDR3 is CATSRDRGIETQYF. The CDR3 bases are TGTGCCACCAGCCGAGACAGGGGGATCGAGACCCAGTACTTC. The rearrangement uses TRBV15 and TRBJ2-5, with 9 bases identical to TRBD1. The CDR3 sequence is 14 residues long. Germline assignment: CDR1 LNHNV and CDR2 YYDKDF (reference sequence).